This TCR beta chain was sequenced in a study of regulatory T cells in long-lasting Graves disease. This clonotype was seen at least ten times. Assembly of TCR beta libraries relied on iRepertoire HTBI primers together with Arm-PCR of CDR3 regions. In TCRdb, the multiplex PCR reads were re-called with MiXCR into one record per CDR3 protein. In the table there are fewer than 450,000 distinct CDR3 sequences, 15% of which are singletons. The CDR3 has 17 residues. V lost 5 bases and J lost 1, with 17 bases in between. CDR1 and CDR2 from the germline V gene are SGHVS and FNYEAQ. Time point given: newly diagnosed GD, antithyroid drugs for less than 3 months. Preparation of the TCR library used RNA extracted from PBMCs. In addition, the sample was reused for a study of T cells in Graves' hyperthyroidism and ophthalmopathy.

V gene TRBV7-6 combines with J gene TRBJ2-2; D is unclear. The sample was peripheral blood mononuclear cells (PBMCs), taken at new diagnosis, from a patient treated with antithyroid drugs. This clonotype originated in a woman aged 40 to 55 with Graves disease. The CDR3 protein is CASSDLPPGVNTGELFF. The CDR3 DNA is TGTGCCAGCAGCGATCTTCCCCCTGGCGTGAACACCGGGGAGCTGTTTTTT.